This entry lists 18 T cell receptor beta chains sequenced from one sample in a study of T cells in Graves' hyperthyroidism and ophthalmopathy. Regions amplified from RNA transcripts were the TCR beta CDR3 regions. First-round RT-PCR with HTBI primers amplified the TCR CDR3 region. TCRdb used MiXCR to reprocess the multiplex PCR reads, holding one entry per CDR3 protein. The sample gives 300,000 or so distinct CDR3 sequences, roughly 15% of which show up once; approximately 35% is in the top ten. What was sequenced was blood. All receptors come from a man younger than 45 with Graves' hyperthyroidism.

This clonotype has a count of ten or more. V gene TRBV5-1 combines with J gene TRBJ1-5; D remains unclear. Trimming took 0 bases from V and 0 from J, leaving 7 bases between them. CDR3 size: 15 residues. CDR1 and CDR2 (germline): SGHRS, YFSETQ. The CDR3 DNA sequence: TGCGCCAGCAGCTTGGGTGGATTTAGCAATCAGCCCCAGCATTTT. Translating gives CASSLGGFSNQPQHF.

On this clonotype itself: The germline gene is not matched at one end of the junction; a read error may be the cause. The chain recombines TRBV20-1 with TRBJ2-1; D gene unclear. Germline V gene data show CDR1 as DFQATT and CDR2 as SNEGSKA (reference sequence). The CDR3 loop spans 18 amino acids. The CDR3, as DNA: TGCAGTGCTAGTGGGCATAATCGAGGCCGGGCTGGCCACAATGATCAGTTCTTC. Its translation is CSASGHNRGRAGHNDQFF.

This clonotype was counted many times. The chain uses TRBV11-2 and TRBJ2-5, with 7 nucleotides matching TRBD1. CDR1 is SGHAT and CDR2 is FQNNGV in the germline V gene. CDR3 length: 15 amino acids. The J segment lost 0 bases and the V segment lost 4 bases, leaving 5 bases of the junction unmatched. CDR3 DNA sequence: TGTGCCAGCAGCTCGGAACAGGGGAACCAAGAGACCCAGTACTTC. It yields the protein CASSSEQGNQETQYF.

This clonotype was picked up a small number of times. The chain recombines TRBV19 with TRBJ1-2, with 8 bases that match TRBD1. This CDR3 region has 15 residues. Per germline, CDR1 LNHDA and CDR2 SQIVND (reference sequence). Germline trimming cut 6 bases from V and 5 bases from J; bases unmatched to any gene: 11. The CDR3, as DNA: TGTGCCAGTAGCGTTAGGACAGGGTCCGGATATGGCTACACCTTC. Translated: CASSVRTGSGYGYTF.

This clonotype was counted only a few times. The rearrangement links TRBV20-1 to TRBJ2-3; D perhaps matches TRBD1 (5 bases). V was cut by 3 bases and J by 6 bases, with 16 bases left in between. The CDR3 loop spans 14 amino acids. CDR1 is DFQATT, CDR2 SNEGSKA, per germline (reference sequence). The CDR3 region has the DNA TGCAGTGCTAGGGCCAAGGGGTACGCGGATACGCAGTATTTT. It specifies CSARAKGYADTQYF.

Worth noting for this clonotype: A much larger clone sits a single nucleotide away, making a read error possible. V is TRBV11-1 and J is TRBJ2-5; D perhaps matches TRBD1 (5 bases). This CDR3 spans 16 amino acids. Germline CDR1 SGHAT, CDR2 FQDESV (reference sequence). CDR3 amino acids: CAGSLPRDRSLETQYF. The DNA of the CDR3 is TGTGCCGGCAGCTTACCCCGCGACAGAAGCCTAGAGACCCAGTACTTC.

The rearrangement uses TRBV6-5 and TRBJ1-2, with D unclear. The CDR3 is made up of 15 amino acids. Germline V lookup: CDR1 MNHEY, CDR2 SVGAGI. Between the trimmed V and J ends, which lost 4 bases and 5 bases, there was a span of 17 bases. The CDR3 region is CASSFAGSSGYGYTF. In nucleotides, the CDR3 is TGTGCCAGCAGTTTCGCGGGTTCATCGGGGTATGGCTACACCTTC.

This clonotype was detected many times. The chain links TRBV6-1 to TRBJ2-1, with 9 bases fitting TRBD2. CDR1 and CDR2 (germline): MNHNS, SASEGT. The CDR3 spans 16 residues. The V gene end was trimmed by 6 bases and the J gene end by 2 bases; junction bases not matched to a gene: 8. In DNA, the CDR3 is TGTGCCAGCAGACTTAAGCGGGAGGTCCCCTACAATGAGCAGTTCTTC. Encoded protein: CASRLKREVPYNEQFF.

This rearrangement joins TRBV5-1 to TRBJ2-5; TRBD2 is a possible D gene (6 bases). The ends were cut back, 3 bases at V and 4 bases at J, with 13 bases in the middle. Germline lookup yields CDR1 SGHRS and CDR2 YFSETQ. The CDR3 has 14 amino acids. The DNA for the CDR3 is TGCGCCAGCAGCTCCGGGACTTTGCGAGAGACCCAGTACTTC. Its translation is CASSSGTLRETQYF. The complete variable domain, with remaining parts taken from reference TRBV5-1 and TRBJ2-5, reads KAGVTQTPRYLIKTRGQQVTLSCSPISGHRSVSWYQQTPGQGLQFLFEYFSETQRNKGNFPGRFSGRQFSNSRSEMNVSTLELGDSALYLCASSSGTLRETQYFGPGTRLLVL.

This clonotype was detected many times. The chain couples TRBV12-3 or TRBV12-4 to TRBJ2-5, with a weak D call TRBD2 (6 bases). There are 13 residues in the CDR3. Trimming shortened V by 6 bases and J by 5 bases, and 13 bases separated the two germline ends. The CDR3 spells CASRPGRKETQYF. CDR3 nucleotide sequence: TGTGCCAGCAGGCCGGGGAGGAAGGAGACCCAGTACTTC.

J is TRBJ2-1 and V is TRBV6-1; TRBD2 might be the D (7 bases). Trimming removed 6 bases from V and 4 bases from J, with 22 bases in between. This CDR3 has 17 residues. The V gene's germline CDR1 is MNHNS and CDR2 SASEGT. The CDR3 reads CASRRGGRGGGYNEQFF. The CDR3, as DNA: TGTGCCAGCAGACGCGGGGGCAGGGGAGGGGGTTACAATGAGCAGTTCTTC.

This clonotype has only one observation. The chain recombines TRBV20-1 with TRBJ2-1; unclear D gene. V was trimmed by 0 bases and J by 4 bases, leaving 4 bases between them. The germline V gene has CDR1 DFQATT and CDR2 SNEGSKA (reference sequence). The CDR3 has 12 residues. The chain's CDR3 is CSAREQYNEQFF. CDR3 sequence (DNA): TGCAGTGCTAGAGAACAGTACAATGAGCAGTTCTTC.

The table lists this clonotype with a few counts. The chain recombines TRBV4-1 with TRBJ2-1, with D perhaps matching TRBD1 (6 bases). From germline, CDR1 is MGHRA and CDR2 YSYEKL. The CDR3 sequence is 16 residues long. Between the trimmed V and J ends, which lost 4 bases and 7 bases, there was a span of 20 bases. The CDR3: CASSPSFIFQGNEQFF. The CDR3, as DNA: TGCGCCAGCAGCCCGTCCTTTATATTCCAGGGGAATGAGCAGTTCTTC.

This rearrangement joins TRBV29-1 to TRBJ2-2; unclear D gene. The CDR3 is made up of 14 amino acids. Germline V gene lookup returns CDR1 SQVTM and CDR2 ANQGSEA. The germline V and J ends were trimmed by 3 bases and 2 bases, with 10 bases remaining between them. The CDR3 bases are TGCAGCGTTGAGCCAGCGTCCAACACCGGGGAGCTGTTTTTT. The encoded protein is CSVEPASNTGELFF.

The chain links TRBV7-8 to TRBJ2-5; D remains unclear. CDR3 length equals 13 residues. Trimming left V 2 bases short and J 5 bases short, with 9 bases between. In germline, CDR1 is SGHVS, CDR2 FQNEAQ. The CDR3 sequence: CASSLTRRETQYF. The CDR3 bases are TGTGCCAGCAGCTTAACGAGAAGGGAGACCCAGTACTTC.

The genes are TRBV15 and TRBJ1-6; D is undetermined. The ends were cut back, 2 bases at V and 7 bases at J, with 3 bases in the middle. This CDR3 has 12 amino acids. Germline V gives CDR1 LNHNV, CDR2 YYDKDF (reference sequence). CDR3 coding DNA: TGTGCCACCAGCAGACCAAATTCACCCCTCCACTTT. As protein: CATSRPNSPLHF.

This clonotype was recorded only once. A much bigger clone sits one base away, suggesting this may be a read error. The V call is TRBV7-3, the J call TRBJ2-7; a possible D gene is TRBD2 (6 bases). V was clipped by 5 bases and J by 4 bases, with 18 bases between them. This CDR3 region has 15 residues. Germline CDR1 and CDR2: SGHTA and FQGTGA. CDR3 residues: CASSTYNGSGYEQYF. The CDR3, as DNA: TGTGCCAGCAGCACCTATAACGGGAGTGGGTACGAGCAGTACTTC.

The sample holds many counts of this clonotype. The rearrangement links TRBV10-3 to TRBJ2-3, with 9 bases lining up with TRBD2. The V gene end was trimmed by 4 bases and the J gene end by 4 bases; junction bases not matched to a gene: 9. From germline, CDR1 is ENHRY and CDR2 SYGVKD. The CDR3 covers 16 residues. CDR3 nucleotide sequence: TGTGCCATCAGTGGGGACTTCGCGGGAGGGCCAGATACGCAGTATTTT. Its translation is CAISGDFAGGPDTQYF.